The 18 T cell receptor beta chains listed next were all sequenced from one sample in a study of blood T cell repertoires in COVID-19. Sequencing was performed with immunoSEQ multiplex PCR; in TCRdb, only in-frame clones are kept and a portion is missing. This table has a few hundred thousand clones, about 87% appearing once. Sequencing was performed on PBMCs or T cells enriched from blood (not recorded which). These receptors were obtained from a man aged 40-49 years in a cohort exposed to, infected with or recovered from COVID-19 (not recorded which).

The chain couples TRBV18 to TRBJ1-1; TRBD1 agrees at 8 bases. This CDR3 spans 13 amino acids. Germline V CDR1 and CDR2: KGHSH, LQKENI. The J segment lost 4 bases and the V segment lost 7 bases, leaving 5 bases of the junction unmatched. This CDR3 is CASFPQGATEAFF. In DNA form, the CDR3 reads TGTGCCAGCTTCCCCCAGGGGGCCACTGAAGCTTTCTTT.

The chain uses TRBV5-1 and TRBJ2-6; tentative D call: TRBD1 (6 bases). V lost 5 bases and J 0 bases, leaving 15 bases between the germline ends. The length of the CDR3 is 17 residues. Germline values: CDR1 SGHRS, CDR2 YFSETQ. Here the CDR3 DNA reads TGCGCCAGCAGAAAACAGGGTGGGAGCTCTGGGGCCAACGTCCTGACTTTC. It specifies CASRKQGGSSGANVLTF.

A few counts support this clone. This chain connects TRBV19 to TRBJ1-1; maybe TRBD1 (5 bases). CDR3 size: 14 residues. Germline CDR1 LNHDA, CDR2 SQIVND (reference sequence). Trimming took 7 bases from V and 0 from J, leaving 12 bases between them. CDR3: CASNNGGLNTEAFF. Here the CDR3 DNA reads TGTGCCAGTAATAACGGGGGGTTGAACACTGAAGCTTTCTTT.

The rearrangement links TRBV9 to TRBJ1-4; D unresolved. This CDR3 has 16 residues. Germline CDR1 SGDLS, CDR2 YYNGEE. Trimming removed 0 bases at V and 2 bases at J, with 11 bases between. In DNA form, the CDR3 reads TGTGCCAGCAGCGTAGAAGGAGGAGGGACTAATGAAAAACTGTTTTTT. It yields the protein CASSVEGGGTNEKLFF.

Here the CDR3 DNA reads TGTGCCAGCACAGGGTTCGTGAGCACAGATACGCAGTATTTT. Translated, it gives CASTGFVSTDTQYF. The chain uses TRBV21-1 and TRBJ2-3; TRBD1 is the table's D call and was not checked against the DNA. TRBV21-1 is flagged as a pseudogene. The CDR3 has 14 amino acids.

The DNA for the CDR3 is TGTGCCTGGAGTGTAGGCGGGGGCAGGACTGAAGCTTTCTTT. Translated, it gives CAWSVGGGRTEAFF. This chain links TRBV30 with TRBJ1-1, with D perhaps matching TRBD1 (6 bases). CDR1 is GTSNPN and CDR2 is SVGIG in the germline V gene (reference sequence). The V end lost 0 bases, the J end lost 5 bases, and 13 bases lay between the germline ends. The CDR3 is made up of 14 amino acids.

The chain recombines TRBV3-1 (or the pseudogene TRBV3-2) with TRBJ1-1; D gene unclear. The V end was cut by 7 bases, the J end by 0 bases, with 12 bases between. Per the germline V gene, CDR1 is LGHDT and CDR2 is YNNKEL (reference sequence). This CDR3 comprises 14 residues. CDR3 protein: CASTPREMNTEAFF. The DNA for the CDR3 is TGTGCCAGCACCCCAAGGGAGATGAACACTGAAGCTTTCTTT.

The chain uses TRBV10-2 and TRBJ1-2; TRBD1 matches at 9 bases. Unmatched junction bases numbered 7, after V lost 0 bases and J lost 2 bases. The CDR3 loop spans 17 amino acids. Germline values: CDR1 WSHSY, CDR2 SAAADI. DNA of the CDR3: TGCGCCAGCAGTGAGTCGATAACACAGGGGGCAAACTATGGCTACACCTTC. Translated: CASSESITQGANYGYTF.

The chain is built from TRBV7-6 and TRBJ2-5; perhaps TRBD1 as D (5 bases). V was cut by 4 bases and J by 4 bases, with 10 bases left in between. In germline, CDR1 is SGHVS, CDR2 FNYEAQ. This CDR3 contains 13 residues. CDR3 bases: TGTGCCAGCAGCTCAAGACAGAGAGAGACCCAGTACTTC. It translates to CASSSRQRETQYF.

V is TRBV19 and J is TRBJ2-7; 7 nucleotides line up with TRBD2. After removal of 3 bases from V and 6 bases from J, the junction contained 11 bases not matched to a gene. Germline V gene lookup returns CDR1 LNHDA and CDR2 SQIVND (reference sequence). This CDR3 has 15 residues. The DNA for the CDR3 is TGTGCCAGTAGTATTTACGTGGGAGGGCCGGGCGAGCAGTACTTC. This sequence encodes CASSIYVGGPGEQYF.

The chain uses TRBV27 and TRBJ2-1, with TRBD2 as a possible D gene (5 bases). Trimming left V 6 bases short and J 6 bases short, with 18 bases between. Per the germline V gene, CDR1 is MNHEY and CDR2 is SMNVEV (reference sequence). The CDR3 totals 15 residues. The CDR3 here is CASSPVLEPLNEQFF. DNA for the CDR3: TGTGCCAGCAGCCCCGTACTAGAGCCCCTCAATGAGCAGTTCTTC.

The V call is TRBV4-1, the J call TRBJ2-1, with D tentatively TRBD2 (6 bases). CDR1 and CDR2 (germline): MGHRA, YSYEKL. Deletions cut 0 bases from V and 8 bases from J, with 14 bases between. The CDR3 loop spans 15 amino acids. The CDR3 loop is CASSQEGTADYEQFF. The DNA of the CDR3 is TGCGCCAGCAGCCAAGAAGGGACTGCAGACTATGAGCAGTTCTTC.

V usage is TRBV4-1 and J usage is TRBJ2-1, with 7 bases identical to TRBD1. Germline V gene lookup returns CDR1 MGHRA and CDR2 YSYEKL. V dropped 2 bases and J dropped 6; count of bases not matched to a gene: 10. The CDR3 runs to 16 residues. The CDR3 is CASSQNTGAQGNEQFF. DNA for the CDR3: TGCGCCAGCAGCCAAAATACAGGGGCGCAAGGCAATGAGCAGTTCTTC.

The rearrangement joins TRBV3-1 (or the pseudogene TRBV3-2) to TRBJ1-1; maybe TRBD1 (5 bases). The CDR3 is made up of 13 amino acids. Germline loops: CDR1 LGHDT, CDR2 YNNKEL (reference sequence). The ends were cut back, 4 bases at V and 1 base at J, with 7 bases in the middle. The CDR3: CASSLTENTEAFF. For the CDR3, the DNA is TGTGCCAGCAGCCTGACAGAGAACACTGAAGCTTTCTTT.

This chain links TRBV30 with TRBJ2-1, with D hard to call. V was clipped by 2 bases and J by 6 bases, with 11 bases between them. The CDR3 runs 13 residues. Germline CDR1 and CDR2: GTSNPN and SVGIG (reference sequence). CDR3 amino acids: CAWSRQVPNEQFF. CDR3 coding DNA: TGTGCCTGGAGTCGGCAGGTTCCCAATGAGCAGTTCTTC.

The chain has TRBV5-8 and TRBJ2-1; 12 bases are a match to TRBD1. The CDR3 loop spans 17 amino acids. Germline loops: CDR1 SGHTS, CDR2 YDEGEE. V shed 4 bases and J 9 bases; nucleotides not matched to a gene: 14. The CDR3 DNA sequence: TGTGCCAGCAGCCCTATCCCCGGGACAGGGGGCGCGGGTGAGCAGTTCTTC. Translation gives CASSPIPGTGGAGEQFF.

The V call is TRBV6-5, the J call TRBJ1-1; 7 bases are a match to TRBD1. Germline V gives CDR1 MNHEY, CDR2 SVGAGI. This CDR3 comprises 14 residues. The J segment lost 4 bases and the V segment lost 7 bases, leaving 9 bases of the junction unmatched. As DNA, the CDR3 is TGTGCCAGCATCACGGGCCCAGGGGGCACTGAAGCTTTCTTT. Protein sequence: CASITGPGGTEAFF.

This chain connects TRBV11-2 to TRBJ1-2; perhaps TRBD1 as D (6 bases). Trimming took off 6 bases at V and 0 bases at J, with 14 bases between the two ends. This CDR3 is built from 15 residues. The germline CDR1 and CDR2 sequences are SGHAT and FQNNGV. The CDR3 reads CASSYRVPANYGYTF. The CDR3, as DNA: TGTGCCAGCAGTTACAGGGTCCCGGCTAACTATGGCTACACCTTC.